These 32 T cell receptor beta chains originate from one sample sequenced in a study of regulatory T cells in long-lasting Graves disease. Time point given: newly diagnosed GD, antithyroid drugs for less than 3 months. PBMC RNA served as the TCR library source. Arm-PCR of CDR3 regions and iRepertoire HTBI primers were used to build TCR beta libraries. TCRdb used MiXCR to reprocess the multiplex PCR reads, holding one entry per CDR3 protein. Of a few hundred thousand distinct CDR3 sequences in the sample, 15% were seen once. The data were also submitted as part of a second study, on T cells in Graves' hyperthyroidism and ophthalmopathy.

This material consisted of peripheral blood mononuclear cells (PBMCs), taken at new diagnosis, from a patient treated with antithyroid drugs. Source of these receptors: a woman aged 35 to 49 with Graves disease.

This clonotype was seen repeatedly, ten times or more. The CDR3 DNA sequence: TGTGCCAGCAGCGCTACAGGGGGCGGCTACACCTTC. Its translation is CASSATGGGYTF. The chain combines TRBV5-6 with TRBJ1-2, with TRBD1 identical over 9 bases. CDR3 length: 12 amino acids. The V gene's germline CDR1 is SGHDT and CDR2 YYEEEE. Germline trimming cut 4 bases from V and 8 bases from J; bases unmatched to any gene: 3.

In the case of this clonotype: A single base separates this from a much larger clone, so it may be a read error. The CDR3: CASSKRSLLVGETQYF. CDR3 nucleotides: TGTGCCAGCAGCAAACGGAGTTTACTAGTGGGAGAGACCCAGTACTTC. The rearrangement joins TRBV3-1 to TRBJ2-5, with D maybe TRBD2 (5 bases). CDR1 is LGHDT and CDR2 is YNNKEL in the germline V gene (reference sequence). The CDR3 is 16 residues long. Trimming left V 5 bases short and J 4 bases short, with 20 bases between.

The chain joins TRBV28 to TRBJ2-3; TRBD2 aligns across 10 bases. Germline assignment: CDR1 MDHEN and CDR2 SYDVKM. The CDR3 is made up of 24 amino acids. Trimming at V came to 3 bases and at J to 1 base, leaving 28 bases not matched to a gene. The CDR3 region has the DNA TGTGCCAGCAGTTTGGGCCTAGCGGGAGACCGCGGCCCCCCCGGGACGGCACGCACAGATACGCAGTATTTT. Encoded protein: CASSLGLAGDRGPPGTARTDTQYF.

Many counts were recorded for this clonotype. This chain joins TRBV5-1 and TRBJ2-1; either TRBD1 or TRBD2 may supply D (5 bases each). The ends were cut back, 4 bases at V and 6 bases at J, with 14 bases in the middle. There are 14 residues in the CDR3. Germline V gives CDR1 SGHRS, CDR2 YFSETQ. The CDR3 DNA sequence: TGCGCCAGCAGCCCCGGAAGTGGGGGCAATGAGCAGTTCTTC. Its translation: CASSPGSGGNEQFF.

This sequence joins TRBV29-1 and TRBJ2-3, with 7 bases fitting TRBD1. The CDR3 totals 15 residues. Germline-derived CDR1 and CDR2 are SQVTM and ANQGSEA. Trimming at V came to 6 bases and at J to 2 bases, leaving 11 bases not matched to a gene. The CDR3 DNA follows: TGCAGCGTAACAGGGACAGCAGGACACACAGATACGCAGTATTTT. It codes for CSVTGTAGHTDTQYF.

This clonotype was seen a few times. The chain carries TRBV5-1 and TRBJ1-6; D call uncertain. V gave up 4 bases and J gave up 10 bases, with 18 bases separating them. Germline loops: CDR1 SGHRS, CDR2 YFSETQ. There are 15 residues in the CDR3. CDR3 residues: CASSENTGRRSPLHF. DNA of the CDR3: TGCGCCAGCAGCGAGAATACGGGTCGGAGATCACCCCTCCACTTT.

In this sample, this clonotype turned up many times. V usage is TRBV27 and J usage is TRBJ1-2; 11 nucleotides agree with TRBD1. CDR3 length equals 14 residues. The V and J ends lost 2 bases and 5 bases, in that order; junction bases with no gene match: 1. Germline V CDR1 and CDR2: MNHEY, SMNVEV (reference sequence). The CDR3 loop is CASSLRDRGYGYTF. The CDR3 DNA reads TGTGCCAGCAGTTTAAGGGACAGGGGGTATGGCTACACCTTC.

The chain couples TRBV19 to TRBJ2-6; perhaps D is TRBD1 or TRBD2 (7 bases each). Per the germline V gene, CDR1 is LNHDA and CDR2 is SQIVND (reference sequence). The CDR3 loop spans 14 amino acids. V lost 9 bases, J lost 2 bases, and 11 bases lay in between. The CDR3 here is CASQGGAGANVLTF. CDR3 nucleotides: TGTGCCAGCCAGGGGGGGGCTGGGGCCAACGTCCTGACTTTC.

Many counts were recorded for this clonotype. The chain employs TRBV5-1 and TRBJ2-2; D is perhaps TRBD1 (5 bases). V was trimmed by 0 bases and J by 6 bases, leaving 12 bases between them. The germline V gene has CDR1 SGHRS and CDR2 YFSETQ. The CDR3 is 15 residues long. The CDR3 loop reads CASSLVQGGSGELFF. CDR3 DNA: TGCGCCAGCAGCTTGGTCCAGGGTGGATCCGGGGAGCTGTTTTTT.

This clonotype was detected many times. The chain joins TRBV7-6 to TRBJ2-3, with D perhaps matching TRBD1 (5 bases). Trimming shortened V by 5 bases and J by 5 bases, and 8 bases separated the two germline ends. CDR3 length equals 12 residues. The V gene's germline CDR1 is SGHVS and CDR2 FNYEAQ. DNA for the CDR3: TGTGCCAGCAGCGGGGCCGGAGATACGCAGTATTTT. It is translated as CASSGAGDTQYF.

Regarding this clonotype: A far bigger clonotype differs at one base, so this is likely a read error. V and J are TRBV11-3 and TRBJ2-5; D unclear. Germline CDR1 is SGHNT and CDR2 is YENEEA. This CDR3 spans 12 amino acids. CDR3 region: CASSFHVDEQCF. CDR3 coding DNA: TGTGCCAGCAGCTTCCATGTGGATGAGCAGTGCTTC.

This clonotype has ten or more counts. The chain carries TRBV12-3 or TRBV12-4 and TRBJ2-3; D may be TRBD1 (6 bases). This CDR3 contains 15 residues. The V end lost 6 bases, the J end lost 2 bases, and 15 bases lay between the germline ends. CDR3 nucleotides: TGTGCCAGCAGCCCCAACAGGGTAGACACAGATACGCAGTATTTT. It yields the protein CASSPNRVDTDTQYF.

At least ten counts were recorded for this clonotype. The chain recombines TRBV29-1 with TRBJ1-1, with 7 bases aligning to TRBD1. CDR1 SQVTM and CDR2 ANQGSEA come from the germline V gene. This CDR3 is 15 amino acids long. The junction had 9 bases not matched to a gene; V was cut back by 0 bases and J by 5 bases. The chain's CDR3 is CSVEDPRGVLTEAFF. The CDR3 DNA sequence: TGCAGCGTTGAAGATCCCAGGGGGGTTTTGACTGAAGCTTTCTTT.

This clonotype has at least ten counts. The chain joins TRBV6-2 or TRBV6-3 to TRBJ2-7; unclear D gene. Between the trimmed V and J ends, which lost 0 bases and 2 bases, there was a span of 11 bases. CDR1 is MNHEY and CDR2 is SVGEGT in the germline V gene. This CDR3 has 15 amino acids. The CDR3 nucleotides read TGTGCCAGCAGTTACTCCTCGGTAAGGGCCTACGAGCAGTACTTC. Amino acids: CASSYSSVRAYEQYF.

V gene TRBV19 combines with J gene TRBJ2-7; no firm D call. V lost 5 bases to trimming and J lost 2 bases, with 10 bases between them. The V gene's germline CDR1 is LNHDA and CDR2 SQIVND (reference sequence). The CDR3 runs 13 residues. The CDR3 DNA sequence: TGTGCCAGTAGTGACGACGGTACCTACGAGCAGTACTTC. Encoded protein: CASSDDGTYEQYF.

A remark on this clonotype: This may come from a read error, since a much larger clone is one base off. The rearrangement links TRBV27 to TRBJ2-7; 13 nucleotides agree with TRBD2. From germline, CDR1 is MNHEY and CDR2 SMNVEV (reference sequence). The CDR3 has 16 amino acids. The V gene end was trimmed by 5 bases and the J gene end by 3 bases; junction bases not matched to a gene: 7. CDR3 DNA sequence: TGTGCCAGCAGTACCACCGGGACTAGCGGGGACTACGAGCAGTACTTC. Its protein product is CASSTTGTSGDYEQYF.

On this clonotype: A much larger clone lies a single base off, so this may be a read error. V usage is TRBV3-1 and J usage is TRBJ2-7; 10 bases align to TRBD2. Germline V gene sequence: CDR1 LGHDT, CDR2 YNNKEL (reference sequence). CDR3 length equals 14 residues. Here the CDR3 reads CTSSVGLADYEQYF. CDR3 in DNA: TGTACCAGCAGCGTTGGACTAGCGGACTACGAGCAGTACTTC.

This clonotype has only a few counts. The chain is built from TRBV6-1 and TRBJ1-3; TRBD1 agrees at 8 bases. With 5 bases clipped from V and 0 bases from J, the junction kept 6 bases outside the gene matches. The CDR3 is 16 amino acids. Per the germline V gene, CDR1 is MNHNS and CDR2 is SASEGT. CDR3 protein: CASSRRDRSSGNTIYF. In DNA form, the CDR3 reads TGTGCCAGCAGTCGACGGGACAGGAGCTCTGGAAACACCATATATTTT.

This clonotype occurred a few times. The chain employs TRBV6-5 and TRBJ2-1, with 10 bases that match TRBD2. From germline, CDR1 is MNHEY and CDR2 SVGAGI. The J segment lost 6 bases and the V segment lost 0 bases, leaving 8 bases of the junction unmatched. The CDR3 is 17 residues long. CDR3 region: CASSYSTASGSSNEQFF. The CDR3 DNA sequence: TGTGCCAGCAGTTACTCGACGGCTAGCGGGAGTAGCAATGAGCAGTTCTTC.

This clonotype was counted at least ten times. The CDR3 coding sequence is TGTGCCAGCAGTTCTCGAAGGGGTCGGAATTCACCCCTCCACTTT. As protein: CASSSRRGRNSPLHF. The V and J genes are TRBV12-3 or TRBV12-4 and TRBJ1-6; D perhaps matches TRBD1 (5 bases). The CDR3 sequence is 15 residues long. The V end lost 4 bases, the J end lost 7 bases, and 14 bases lay between the germline ends.

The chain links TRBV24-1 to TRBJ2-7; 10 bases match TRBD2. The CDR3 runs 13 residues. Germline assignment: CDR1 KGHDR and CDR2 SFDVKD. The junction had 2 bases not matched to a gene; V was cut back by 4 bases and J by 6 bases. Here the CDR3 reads CATSEVAGGEQYF. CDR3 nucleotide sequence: TGTGCCACCAGTGAAGTAGCGGGAGGCGAGCAGTACTTC.

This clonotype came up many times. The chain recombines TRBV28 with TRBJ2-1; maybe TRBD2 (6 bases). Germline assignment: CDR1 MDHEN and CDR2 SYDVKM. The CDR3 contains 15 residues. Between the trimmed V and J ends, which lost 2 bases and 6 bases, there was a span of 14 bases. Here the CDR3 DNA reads TGTGCCAGCAGTTTAGGCGGGGCCCAGGGCAATGAGCAGTTCTTC. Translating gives CASSLGGAQGNEQFF.

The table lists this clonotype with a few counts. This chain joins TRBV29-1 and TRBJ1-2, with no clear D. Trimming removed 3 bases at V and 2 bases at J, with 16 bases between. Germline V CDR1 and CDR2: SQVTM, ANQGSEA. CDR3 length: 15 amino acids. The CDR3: CSVDFNAGGNYGYTF. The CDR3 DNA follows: TGCAGCGTTGACTTTAACGCAGGCGGGAACTATGGCTACACCTTC. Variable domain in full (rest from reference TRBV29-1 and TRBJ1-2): SAVISQKPSRDICQRGTSLTIQCQVDSQVTMMFWYRQQPGQSLTLIATANQGSEATYESGFVIDKFPISRPNLTFSTLTVSNMSPEDSSIYLCSVDFNAGGNYGYTFGSGTRLTVV.

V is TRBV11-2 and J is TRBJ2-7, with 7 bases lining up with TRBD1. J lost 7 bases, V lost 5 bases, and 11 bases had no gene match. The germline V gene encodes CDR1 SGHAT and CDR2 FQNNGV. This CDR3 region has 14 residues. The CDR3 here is CASSRDRATEEQYF. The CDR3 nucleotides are TGTGCCAGCAGCCGAGACAGGGCGACCGAGGAGCAGTACTTC. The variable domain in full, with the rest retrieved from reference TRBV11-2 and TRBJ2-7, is EAGVAQSPRYKIIEKRQSVAFWCNPISGHATLYWYQQILGQGPKLLIQFQNNGVVDDSQLPKDRFSAERLKGVDSTLKIQPAKLEDSAVYLCASSRDRATEEQYFGPGTRLTVT.

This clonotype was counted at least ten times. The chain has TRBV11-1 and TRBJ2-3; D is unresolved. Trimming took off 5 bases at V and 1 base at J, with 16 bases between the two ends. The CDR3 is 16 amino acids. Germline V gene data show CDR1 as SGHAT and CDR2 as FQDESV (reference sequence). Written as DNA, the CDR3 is TGTGCCAGCAGCCCACCCTTAGGGCTCGGCACAGATACGCAGTATTTT. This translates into CASSPPLGLGTDTQYF.

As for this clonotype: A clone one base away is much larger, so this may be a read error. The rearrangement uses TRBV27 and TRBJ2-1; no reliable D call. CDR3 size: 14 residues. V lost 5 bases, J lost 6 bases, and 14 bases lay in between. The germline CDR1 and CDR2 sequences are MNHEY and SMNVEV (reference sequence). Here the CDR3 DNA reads TGTGCCAGCAGTAACAGTCTTAGGCGCAATGAGCAGTTCTTC. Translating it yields CASSNSLRRNEQFF.

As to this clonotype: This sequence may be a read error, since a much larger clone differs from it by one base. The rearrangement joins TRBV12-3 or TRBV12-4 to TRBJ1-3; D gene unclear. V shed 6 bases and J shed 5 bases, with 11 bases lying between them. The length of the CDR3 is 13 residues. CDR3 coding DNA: TGTGCCAGCAGCACTCTGGGGAGAAACACCATATATTTT. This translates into CASSTLGRNTIYF.

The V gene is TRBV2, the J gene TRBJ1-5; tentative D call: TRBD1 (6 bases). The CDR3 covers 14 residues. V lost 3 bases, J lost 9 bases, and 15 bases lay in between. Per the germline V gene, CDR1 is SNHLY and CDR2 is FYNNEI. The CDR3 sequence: CASSDLGRGAPQHF. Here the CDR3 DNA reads TGTGCCAGCAGTGATTTGGGAAGGGGGGCGCCCCAGCATTTT.

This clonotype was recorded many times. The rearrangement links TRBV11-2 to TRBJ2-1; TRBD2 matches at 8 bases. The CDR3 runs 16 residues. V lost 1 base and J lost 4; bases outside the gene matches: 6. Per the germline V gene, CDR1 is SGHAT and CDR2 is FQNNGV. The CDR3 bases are TGTGCCAGCAGCTTAGGGGCGGGAGGCTTTTACAATGAGCAGTTCTTC. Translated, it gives CASSLGAGGFYNEQFF. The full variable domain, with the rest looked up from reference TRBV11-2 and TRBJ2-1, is EAGVAQSPRYKIIEKRQSVAFWCNPISGHATLYWYQQILGQGPKLLIQFQNNGVVDDSQLPKDRFSAERLKGVDSTLKIQPAKLEDSAVYLCASSLGAGGFYNEQFFGPGTRLTVL.

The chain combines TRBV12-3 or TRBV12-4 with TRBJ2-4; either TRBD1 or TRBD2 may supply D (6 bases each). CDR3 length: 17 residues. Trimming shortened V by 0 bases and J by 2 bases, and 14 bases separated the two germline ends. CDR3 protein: CASSLALGGTTKNIQYF. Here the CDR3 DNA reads TGTGCCAGCAGTTTAGCGCTCGGGGGCACGACCAAAAACATTCAGTACTTC.

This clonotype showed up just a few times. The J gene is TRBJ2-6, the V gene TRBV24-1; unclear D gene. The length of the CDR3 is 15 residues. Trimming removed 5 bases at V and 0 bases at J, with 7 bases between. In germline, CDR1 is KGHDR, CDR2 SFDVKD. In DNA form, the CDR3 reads TGTGCCACCAGTGTCGGGCGCTCTGGGGCCAACGTCCTGACTTTC. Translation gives CATSVGRSGANVLTF.

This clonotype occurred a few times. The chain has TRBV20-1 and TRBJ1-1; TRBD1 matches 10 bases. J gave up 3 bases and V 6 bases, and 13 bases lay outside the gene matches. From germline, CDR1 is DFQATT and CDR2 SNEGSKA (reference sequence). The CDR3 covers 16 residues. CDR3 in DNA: TGCAGTGCAACACGACAGGGGGCGGTCTTTTACACTGAAGCTTTCTTT. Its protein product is CSATRQGAVFYTEAFF.